A single sample gave rise to the 30 T cell receptor beta chains below, sequenced in a study of shared clonotypes between healthy human individuals. Terminally differentiated effector memory CD45RA+ cells were excluded by CCR7 positive selection of CD45RO-negative cells. The table came from immunoSEQ multiplex PCR; TCRdb's copy has only in-frame clones and leaves some out. The table has about 2 million clones, roughly 95% seen once. The sequenced sample was naive CD8+ T cells sorted from blood. Receptors originate from a man younger than 35 in good health.

The rearrangement links TRBV27 to TRBJ2-6; D is uncertain. This CDR3 is built from 18 residues. CDR1 is MNHEY and CDR2 is SMNVEV in the germline V gene (reference sequence). Trimming removed 3 bases at V and 0 bases at J, with 15 bases between. The CDR3 nucleotides are TGTGCCAGCAGTTTCATGTGGCAGGCCAGCTCTGGGGCCAACGTCCTGACTTTC. Protein sequence: CASSFMWQASSGANVLTF.

The rearrangement joins TRBV4-3 to TRBJ2-1; 8 bases agree with TRBD2. The J segment lost 3 bases and the V segment lost 0 bases, leaving 7 bases of the junction unmatched. The CDR3 is made up of 17 amino acids. Germline V gene lookup returns CDR1 LGHNA and CDR2 YSLEER. CDR3 DNA sequence: TGCGCCAGCAGCCAAGAAAGAGCGGGAGTTTTCTACAATGAGCAGTTCTTC. It yields the protein CASSQERAGVFYNEQFF.

The chain couples TRBV2 to TRBJ1-4; D unclear. Per the germline V gene, CDR1 is SNHLY and CDR2 is FYNNEI. V was cut by 6 bases and J by 8 bases, with 13 bases left in between. The length of the CDR3 is 13 residues. The CDR3 protein is CASSEYFGEKLFF. CDR3 nucleotides: TGTGCCAGCAGCGAATATTTCGGCGAAAAACTGTTTTTT.

The chain uses TRBV16 and TRBJ2-7, with no clear D. The V end was cut by 8 bases, the J end by 4 bases, with 21 bases between. Germline CDR1 reads KGHSY; CDR2 reads FQNENV. The CDR3 runs 15 residues. CDR3 sequence reads: CASSTEQGQGYEQYF. In nucleotides, the CDR3 is TGTGCCAGCTCTACCGAGCAAGGGCAAGGTTACGAGCAGTACTTC.

J is TRBJ2-7 and V is TRBV28, with a weak D call TRBD2 (6 bases). The CDR3 sequence is 14 residues long. The germline V gene has CDR1 MDHEN and CDR2 SYDVKM. V lost 5 bases to trimming and J lost 0 bases, with 11 bases between them. CDR3 nucleotides: TGTGCCAGCAGTCGGCCGGGAGACTCCTACGAGCAGTACTTC. Protein sequence: CASSRPGDSYEQYF.

A single count supports this clone. Other nucleotide sequences in the sample specify the same CDR3. This chain connects TRBV27 to TRBJ1-1; TRBD1 is a possible D gene (6 bases). V lost 0 bases, J lost 5 bases, and 10 bases lay in between. Germline V gives CDR1 MNHEY, CDR2 SMNVEV (reference sequence). The CDR3 consists of 14 residues. The CDR3 region has the DNA TGTGCCAGCAGTTTATCAGGGGGGAGGACTGAAGCTTTCTTT. Amino acid sequence: CASSLSGGRTEAFF.

The J gene is TRBJ2-5, the V gene TRBV7-9; 7 bases are a match to TRBD1. The CDR3 has 14 amino acids. Germline values: CDR1 SEHNR, CDR2 FQNEAQ (reference sequence). The V and J ends lost 2 bases and 5 bases, in that order; junction bases with no gene match: 5. CDR3 sequence: CASSLWDSGETQYF. For the CDR3, the DNA is TGTGCCAGCAGCTTATGGGACAGTGGGGAGACCCAGTACTTC.

CDR3 in amino acids: CATSSLIGGSSYNEQFF. Here the CDR3 DNA reads TGTGCCACCAGCAGTTTGATTGGGGGTTCGTCCTACAATGAGCAGTTCTTC. V and J are TRBV15 and TRBJ2-1, with D perhaps matching TRBD1 or TRBD2 (5 bases each). CDR1 and CDR2 (germline): LNHNV, YYDKDF (reference sequence). V was cut by 3 bases and J by 1 base, with 16 bases left in between. The CDR3 runs to 17 residues.

The chain couples TRBV4-2 to TRBJ1-5; no reliable D call. Looked up from germline, CDR1 is LGHNA and CDR2 is YNFKEQ. Trimming pared 0 bases from V and 1 base from J, leaving 7 bases between. The CDR3 contains 15 residues. For the CDR3, the DNA is TGTGCCAGCAGCCAAGATCCACTCAGCAATCAGCCCCAGCATTTT. It encodes CASSQDPLSNQPQHF.

J is TRBJ2-5 and V is TRBV15, with 8 bases that match TRBD2. Germline V CDR1 and CDR2: LNHNV, YYDKDF (reference sequence). Unmatched junction bases numbered 10, after V lost 3 bases and J lost 4 bases. CDR3 length: 16 residues. The CDR3 coding sequence is TGTGCCACCAGCAGGGAGAGCGGGAGTGCAGGAGAGACCCAGTACTTC. The encoded protein is CATSRESGSAGETQYF.

The rearrangement joins TRBV30 to TRBJ2-2; 11 bases fit TRBD2. From germline, CDR1 is GTSNPN and CDR2 SVGIG (reference sequence). This CDR3 has 16 residues. V was clipped by 0 bases and J by 7 bases; unmatched bases: 7. The CDR3 loop is CAWSVGSGGAGGELFF. CDR3 bases: TGTGCCTGGAGTGTAGGTAGCGGGGGGGCCGGCGGGGAGCTGTTTTTT.

Here the CDR3 reads CASSLGYRGLENTIYF. CDR3 nucleotide sequence: TGTGCCAGCAGCTTAGGATACAGGGGGCTGGAAAACACCATATATTTT. V and J are TRBV13 and TRBJ1-3, with 9 nucleotides matching TRBD1. The CDR3 sequence is 16 residues long. Looked up from germline, CDR1 is PRHDT and CDR2 is FYEKMQ (reference sequence). Losses at the gene ends were 0 bases for V and 6 bases for J; bases not matched to a gene: 6.

This chain's CDR3 is CASSLDRDPEQYF. The CDR3 coding sequence is TGTGCCAGCAGCCTTGACAGGGATCCCGAGCAGTACTTC. This sequence joins TRBV11-2 and TRBJ2-7, with 7 bases lining up with TRBD1. Germline assignment: CDR1 SGHAT and CDR2 FQNNGV. This CDR3 comprises 13 residues. J gave up 6 bases and V 5 bases, and 7 bases lay outside the gene matches.

CDR3 DNA sequence: TGTGCCAGCAGTTTCAACAGCTACTTTGCAACTAATGAAAAACTGTTTTTT. This sequence encodes CASSFNSYFATNEKLFF. The V gene is TRBV27, the J gene TRBJ1-4; D unclear. Germline CDR1 and CDR2: MNHEY and SMNVEV (reference sequence). The V end lost 3 bases, the J end lost 0 bases, and 14 bases lay between the germline ends. The CDR3 consists of 17 residues. Complete variable domain (other parts from reference TRBV27 and TRBJ1-4): EAQVTQNPRYLITVTGKKLTVTCSQNMNHEYMSWYRQDPGLGLRQIYYSMNVEVTDKGDVPEGYKVSRKEKRNFPLILESPSPNQTSLYFCASSFNSYFATNEKLFFGSGTQLSVL.

The J gene is TRBJ1-3, the V gene TRBV27; D perhaps matches TRBD1 (5 bases). The CDR3 length is 15 residues. V was pared by 6 bases and J by 4 bases, with 16 bases between. CDR1 MNHEY and CDR2 SMNVEV come from the germline V gene (reference sequence). The CDR3, as DNA: TGTGCCAGCAGCCTTGGGGGGTCTGGGGGAAACACCATATATTTT. It specifies CASSLGGSGGNTIYF.

V is TRBV6-5 and J is TRBJ2-5; the D call may be TRBD1 or TRBD2 (5 bases each). The CDR3 contains 15 residues. The V gene lost 2 bases and the J gene lost 3 bases, with 13 bases spanning the gap. In germline, CDR1 is MNHEY, CDR2 SVGAGI. This CDR3 is CASSYAGAGKETQYF. The CDR3 bases are TGTGCCAGCAGTTACGCCGGGGCAGGGAAAGAGACCCAGTACTTC.

The chain joins TRBV7-9 to TRBJ2-7; 9 nucleotides match TRBD1. Trimming at V came to 5 bases and at J to 3 bases, leaving 8 bases not matched to a gene. CDR1 and CDR2 (germline): SEHNR, FQNEAQ (reference sequence). The CDR3 is made up of 15 amino acids. The CDR3 coding sequence is TGTGCCAGCAGCGAAGGGACAGGGAAGGTCTACGAGCAGTACTTC. As protein: CASSEGTGKVYEQYF.

The chain links TRBV2 to TRBJ2-1; 9 bases agree with TRBD2. V dropped 6 bases and J dropped 8; count of bases not matched to a gene: 5. The CDR3 length is 13 residues. From germline, CDR1 is SNHLY and CDR2 FYNNEI. The CDR3 region has the DNA TGTGCCAGCAGGGGTAGCGGGAGTGATGAGCAGTTCTTC. It translates to CASRGSGSDEQFF. The variable domain in full, completed from reference TRBV2 and TRBJ2-1, reads EPEVTQTPSHQVTQMGQEVILRCVPISNHLYFYWYRQILGQKVEFLVSFYNNEISEKSEIFDDQFSVERPDGSNFTLKIRSTKLEDSAMYFCASRGSGSDEQFFGPGTRLTVL.

This chain connects TRBV28 to TRBJ2-6; D ambiguous. Germline CDR1 MDHEN, CDR2 SYDVKM. CDR3 length: 15 amino acids. With 5 bases removed from V and 3 bases from J, the gap between germline ends came to 11 bases. CDR3 loop: CASSHVLFGANVLTF. The CDR3 nucleotides read TGTGCCAGCAGTCATGTACTATTTGGGGCCAACGTCCTGACTTTC.

The rearrangement uses TRBV5-4 and TRBJ2-3; D gene unclear. From germline, CDR1 is SGHNT and CDR2 YYREEE (reference sequence). The CDR3 spans 14 residues. The V end lost 4 bases, the J end lost 0 bases, and 9 bases lay between the germline ends. Here the CDR3 DNA reads TGTGCCAGCAGCGAACCATCTAGCACAGATACGCAGTATTTT. Its translation: CASSEPSSTDTQYF.

The rearrangement joins TRBV6-5 to TRBJ2-3, with D unresolved. This CDR3 comprises 12 residues. V was pared by 4 bases and J by 5 bases, with 7 bases between. Germline CDR1 MNHEY, CDR2 SVGAGI. The CDR3 sequence is CASSSLEDTQYF. The CDR3, as DNA: TGTGCCAGCAGTTCCCTAGAAGATACGCAGTATTTT.

The rearrangement uses TRBV11-2 and TRBJ1-2; weak D call: TRBD1 (6 bases). The ends were cut back, 1 base at V and 4 bases at J, with 13 bases in the middle. CDR3 length: 15 amino acids. The V gene's germline CDR1 is SGHAT and CDR2 FQNNGV. The CDR3: CASSLALGGGYGYTF. In nucleotides, the CDR3 is TGTGCCAGCAGCTTAGCTCTGGGAGGGGGCTATGGCTACACCTTC.

V and J are TRBV11-2 and TRBJ2-7; D is uncertain. Trimming pared 5 bases from V and 2 bases from J, leaving 4 bases between. CDR1 and CDR2 (germline): SGHAT, FQNNGV. There are 11 residues in the CDR3. In DNA form, the CDR3 reads TGTGCCAGCAGCCGGACCTACGAGCAGTACTTC. Translating it yields CASSRTYEQYF.

This sequence joins TRBV7-9 and TRBJ1-1, with D possibly being TRBD1 (6 bases). CDR3 length: 15 residues. The germline CDR1 and CDR2 sequences are SEHNR and FQNEAQ (reference sequence). With 5 bases removed from V and 2 bases from J, the gap between germline ends came to 15 bases. The CDR3 sequence: CASSHFRGPNTEAFF. The CDR3 bases are TGTGCCAGCAGCCACTTCAGGGGACCTAACACTGAAGCTTTCTTT.

This rearrangement joins TRBV9 to TRBJ2-3, with D possibly being TRBD1 or TRBD2 (6 bases each). Trimming left V 3 bases short and J 2 bases short, with 19 bases between. The germline V gene has CDR1 SGDLS and CDR2 YYNGEE. This CDR3 contains 17 residues. As DNA, the CDR3 is TGTGCCAGCAGCGAGCTTGGGGGTCCGGGGGCCACAGATACGCAGTATTTT. It yields the protein CASSELGGPGATDTQYF.

CDR3 loop: CASSLRAGLESPLHF. The CDR3 DNA sequence: TGTGCCAGCAGTTTAAGGGCAGGGTTGGAATCACCCCTCCACTTT. The V gene is TRBV28, the J gene TRBJ1-6; tentative D call: TRBD1 (5 bases). Looked up from germline, CDR1 is MDHEN and CDR2 is SYDVKM. CDR3 length: 15 amino acids. Trimming shortened V by 2 bases and J by 10 bases, and 15 bases separated the two germline ends.

The chain uses TRBV4-1 and TRBJ2-2; D is perhaps TRBD1 or TRBD2 (5 bases each). Trimming removed 0 bases from V and 2 bases from J, with 7 bases in between. The CDR3 has 15 residues. CDR1 is MGHRA, CDR2 YSYEKL, per germline. The DNA of the CDR3 is TGCGCCAGCAGCCAAGAGGGGGTCAACACCGGGGAGCTGTTTTTT. It encodes CASSQEGVNTGELFF.

This sequence joins TRBV18 and TRBJ2-7; D unclear. Per the germline V gene, CDR1 is KGHSH and CDR2 is LQKENI. CDR3 size: 14 residues. V lost 3 bases to trimming and J lost 0 bases, with 9 bases between them. In nucleotides, the CDR3 is TGTGCCAGCTCACCCGACCCCGGCTCCTACGAGCAGTACTTC. Encoded protein: CASSPDPGSYEQYF.

This clone is a singleton in its sample. This chain uses TRBV27 with TRBJ2-1, with 8 bases that match TRBD1. The CDR3 has 14 residues. CDR1 is MNHEY and CDR2 is SMNVEV in the germline V gene (reference sequence). J was trimmed by 2 bases and V by 6 bases; bases with no gene match: 3. The CDR3 loop reads CASSTTGAYNEQFF. In DNA form, the CDR3 reads TGTGCCAGCAGCACGACAGGGGCCTACAATGAGCAGTTCTTC.

The chain couples TRBV4-3 to TRBJ1-5; D is unresolved. This CDR3 region has 16 residues. The V gene lost 0 bases and the J gene lost 4 bases, with 13 bases spanning the gap. Germline lookup yields CDR1 LGHNA and CDR2 YSLEER. The CDR3 protein is CASSQDLGSLNQPQHF. DNA of the CDR3: TGCGCCAGCAGCCAAGATCTGGGCAGCCTTAATCAGCCCCAGCATTTT.